Sequencing of this T cell receptor (beta chain) was carried out in a study of cytomegalovirus exposure and HLA in healthy donors. General study findings and limits: Later genetic work tied a missense DCLRE1C variant to beta-chain V and J trimming.

With 2 bases clipped from V and 10 bases from J, the junction kept 14 bases outside the gene matches. The germline gives CDR1 SEHNR, CDR2 FQNEAQ (reference sequence). The CDR3 runs to 16 residues. A note on this clone: Antigen specificity is unknown.

The primer mix had 60 Vbeta and 13 Jbeta primers. Original analysis: Later work found tens of millions of unique TCR beta chains, with some 11 million shared. This table comes from immunoSEQ multiplex PCR, and its TCRdb copy is limited to in-frame clones, with some not included. Clone size and the V and J calls come from that table; the DNA yielded D and trimming. The sample holds tens of thousands of clones. The TCR sequence derives from a woman aged 18-29 years in good health and CMV-seronegative. Source material: PBMCs. The V call is TRBV7-9, the J call TRBJ2-1, with 7 positions matching TRBD1. The CDR3 loop reads CASSLPPRQGTGEQFF. CDR3 nucleotide sequence: TGTGCCAGCAGCTTACCTCCCCGACAGGGAACCGGGGAGCAGTTCTTC.